Shown below are 26 T cell receptor beta chains from a single sample sequenced in a study of control samples from healthy donors and cancer patients. Method: immunoSEQ multiplex PCR; TCRdb's copy keeps in-frame clones and lacks some. This table holds 110,000 to 150,000 clones, about 90% found once. Sequenced input: blood. The source of these receptors is a man in his late teens or twenties in good health.

The chain employs TRBV5-1 and TRBJ2-3; the match to TRBD2 covers 12 bases. The CDR3 spans 15 residues. The germline CDR1 and CDR2 sequences are SGHRS and YFSETQ. V dropped 4 bases and J dropped 1; count of bases not matched to a gene: 1. The CDR3 here is CASSRTSGGTDTQYF. CDR3 coding DNA: TGCGCCAGCAGCCGGACTAGCGGGGGCACAGATACGCAGTATTTT.

This clone was observed a few times. The V gene is TRBV19, the J gene TRBJ1-4; D gene unclear. The germline V gene encodes CDR1 LNHDA and CDR2 SQIVND (reference sequence). V was shortened by 6 bases and J by 0 bases, with 11 bases between the two germline ends. This CDR3 is 15 amino acids long. CDR3 in amino acids: CASSARRSTNEKLFF. In DNA, the CDR3 is TGTGCCAGTAGCGCTAGGAGATCAACTAATGAAAAACTGTTTTTT.

This rearrangement joins TRBV19 to TRBJ2-2; 7 bases fit TRBD1. The CDR3 totals 14 residues. V was clipped by 6 bases and J by 5 bases; unmatched bases: 6. Germline CDR1 and CDR2: LNHDA and SQIVND (reference sequence). CDR3 amino acids: CASRKTGETGELFF. CDR3 DNA: TGTGCCAGTAGGAAAACAGGGGAAACCGGGGAGCTGTTTTTT.

J is TRBJ2-2 and V is TRBV7-5. TRBV7-5 is reported as a pseudogene. This CDR3 has 18 amino acids. In nucleotides, the CDR3 is TGTGTCAGAAGCTTCAAAGGGCCCTACAAAGAGAGCACCGGGGAGCTGTTTTTT. Translating it yields CVRSFKGPYKESTGELFF.

The chain combines TRBV21-1 with TRBJ1-5; no check of the table's D call, TRBD1, against the DNA was made. TRBV21-1 is assigned pseudogene status. The CDR3 totals 16 residues. Here the CDR3 reads CASSNPKTGEAQPQHF. CDR3 DNA sequence: TGTGCCAGCAGCAACCCTAAGACAGGGGAGGCTCAGCCCCAGCATTTT.

The chain joins TRBV5-1 to TRBJ1-2; no clear D. Germline CDR1 reads SGHRS; CDR2 reads YFSETQ. The CDR3 totals 13 residues. Trimming cost V 4 bases and J 2 bases, with 9 bases left between them. The CDR3 loop reads CASSILGNYGYTF. DNA for the CDR3: TGCGCCAGCAGCATCTTAGGGAACTATGGCTACACCTTC.

The rearrangement uses TRBV2 and TRBJ2-1, with D unresolved. The CDR3 consists of 13 residues. Trimming cost V 3 bases and J 6 bases, with 9 bases left between them. Germline V gives CDR1 SNHLY, CDR2 FYNNEI. The CDR3 is CASSEVGFNEQFF. The CDR3 bases are TGTGCCAGCAGTGAGGTCGGGTTCAATGAGCAGTTCTTC.

The chain is built from TRBV10-3 and TRBJ2-1, with 7 positions matching TRBD2. The CDR3 contains 10 residues. V trimming: 10 bases; J trimming: 7 bases; junction bases outside the gene matches: 1. From germline, CDR1 is ENHRY and CDR2 SYGVKD. DNA for the CDR3: TGTGCCACGCGGGGGAATGAGCAGTTCTTC. Its translation is CATRGNEQFF.

The gene calls are TRBV7-3 and TRBJ2-3, with unresolved D. Germline CDR1 and CDR2: SGHTA and FQGTGA. The CDR3 length is 17 residues. Between the trimmed V and J ends, which lost 6 bases and 1 base, there was a span of 20 bases. In DNA form, the CDR3 reads TGTGCCAGCAGTCTGATATCCGGAGCCGTTGGCACAGATACGCAGTATTTT. Translating gives CASSLISGAVGTDTQYF.

The genes are TRBV18 and TRBJ1-1, with D tentatively TRBD1 (5 bases). Germline V gene data show CDR1 as KGHSH and CDR2 as LQKENI. The CDR3 sequence is 16 residues long. V was clipped by 3 bases and J by 3 bases, with 17 bases between them. The CDR3 nucleotides read TGTGCCAGCTCACCGAGGCCAGGGCTGGTGGACACTGAAGCTTTCTTT. Amino acid sequence: CASSPRPGLVDTEAFF.

The rearrangement uses TRBV7-2 and TRBJ2-7; D assignment may be TRBD1 or TRBD2 (5 bases each). Between the trimmed V and J ends, which lost 1 base and 0 bases, there was a span of 13 bases. This CDR3 comprises 16 residues. Germline CDR1 reads SGHTA; CDR2 reads FQGNSA. The CDR3 sequence: CASSLVSGTYSYEQYF. The CDR3 coding sequence is TGTGCCAGCAGCTTAGTGTCTGGGACGTACTCCTACGAGCAGTACTTC.

Concerning this clone itself: One junction end disagrees with the germline gene, perhaps due to a read error. CDR3 amino acids: CASRLDRSSYEQYF. The DNA of the CDR3 is TGCGCCAGCAGATTGGACAGGAGCTCCTACGAGCAGTACTTC. The V and J genes are TRBV5-1 and TRBJ2-7; 7 bases align to TRBD1. The V gene's germline CDR1 is SGHRS and CDR2 YFSETQ. CDR3 size: 14 residues.

This rearrangement joins TRBV7-9 to TRBJ1-1; D is perhaps TRBD1 (6 bases). Trimming stripped 6 bases from V and 5 bases from J, with 19 bases between. The length of the CDR3 is 15 residues. Germline V gene sequence: CDR1 SEHNR, CDR2 FQNEAQ (reference sequence). For the CDR3, the DNA is TGTGCCAGCAGAGGGGGAGTTGGGGAGAGGACTGAAGCTTTCTTT. Its protein is CASRGGVGERTEAFF.

The DNA of the CDR3 is TGTGCCAGCAGCCAAGATGGGGTAGCGGGGGGCGGAGAGACCCAGTACTTC. Protein product: CASSQDGVAGGGETQYF. The rearrangement links TRBV4-2 to TRBJ2-5, with TRBD2 matching 10 bases. This CDR3 spans 17 amino acids. V lost 0 bases to trimming and J lost 4 bases; unmatched junction nucleotides: 8. Germline loops: CDR1 LGHNA, CDR2 YNFKEQ.

This sequence joins TRBV4-2 and TRBJ1-1; a weak D match, TRBD1 (5 bases). The CDR3 contains 15 residues. CDR1 and CDR2 (germline): LGHNA, YNFKEQ. V dropped 1 base and J dropped 0 bases, with 9 bases sitting between them. The CDR3 here is CASSQATAMNTEAFF. CDR3 coding DNA: TGTGCCAGCAGCCAAGCGACAGCAATGAACACTGAAGCTTTCTTT.

The chain combines TRBV7-3 with TRBJ2-2, with D perhaps given as TRBD1 or TRBD2 (5 bases each). The CDR3 is 15 amino acids. Trimming removed 4 bases from V and 7 bases from J, with 16 bases in between. The germline CDR1 and CDR2 sequences are SGHTA and FQGTGA. The CDR3 reads CASSSRGPVGGELFF. CDR3 nucleotide sequence: TGTGCCAGCAGCTCGAGGGGTCCGGTGGGCGGGGAGCTGTTTTTT. The full variable domain, with the rest looked up from reference TRBV7-3 and TRBJ2-2, is GAGVSQTPSNKVTEKGKYVELRCDPISGHTALYWYRQSLGQGPEFLIYFQGTGAADDSGLPNDRFFAVRPEGSVSTLKIQRTERGDSAVYLCASSSRGPVGGELFFGEGSRLTVL.

This clone showed up just once. The CDR3 region has the DNA TGTGCCAGCTCACCAACGACAGGGTGGAGCAAAAACATTCAGTACTTC. Its protein product is CASSPTTGWSKNIQYF. The chain joins TRBV18 to TRBJ2-4, with 7 positions matching TRBD1. The junction had 7 bases not matched to a gene; V was cut back by 2 bases and J by 3 bases. Germline V gives CDR1 KGHSH, CDR2 LQKENI. The CDR3 is 16 residues long.

This clone was seen once. J is TRBJ2-1 and V is TRBV6-2 or TRBV6-3; D unclear. V lost 5 bases to trimming and J lost 6 bases, with 8 bases between them. Germline V gives CDR1 MNHEY, CDR2 SVGEGT. The CDR3 consists of 12 residues. The CDR3 is CASSNLSNEQFF. The DNA of the CDR3 is TGTGCCAGCAGTAACCTGAGCAATGAGCAGTTCTTC.

The chain uses TRBV19 and TRBJ2-7; D gene uncertain. Trimming took 4 bases from V and 7 from J, leaving 14 bases between them. CDR1 is LNHDA and CDR2 is SQIVND in the germline V gene (reference sequence). The CDR3 sequence is 13 residues long. Here the CDR3 DNA reads TGTGCCAGTAGTAGACTGGAAGCTACGGAGCAGTACTTC. It specifies CASSRLEATEQYF.

This chain connects TRBV28 to TRBJ1-2, with 8 nucleotides matching TRBD1. The CDR3 extends over 17 amino acids. V was clipped by 7 bases and J by 5 bases; unmatched bases: 18. The germline V gene has CDR1 MDHEN and CDR2 SYDVKM. As DNA, the CDR3 is TGTGCCAGCAACATTTGGGGAGGGACAGGAGATCTATATGGCTACACCTTC. This encodes CASNIWGGTGDLYGYTF.

The J gene is TRBJ2-1, the V gene TRBV18; maybe TRBD1 (6 bases). Per the germline V gene, CDR1 is KGHSH and CDR2 is LQKENI. The CDR3 is 15 amino acids. Trimming took 3 bases from V and 2 from J, leaving 11 bases between them. The CDR3 is CASSPGGHTYNEQFF. The CDR3 nucleotides read TGTGCCAGCTCACCTGGGGGACACACCTACAATGAGCAGTTCTTC.

The rearrangement uses TRBV28 and TRBJ1-5; 8 nucleotides agree with TRBD1. Germline V gives CDR1 MDHEN, CDR2 SYDVKM. V trimming: 6 bases; J trimming: 6 bases; junction bases outside the gene matches: 10. This CDR3 is 15 amino acids long. CDR3 bases: TGTGCCAGCAGCTCCCCGGGACAGGCTGTTCAGCCCCAGCATTTT. This codes for CASSSPGQAVQPQHF.

This chain joins TRBV20-1 and TRBJ1-1; D ambiguous. CDR3 size: 10 residues. Germline V gene lookup returns CDR1 DFQATT and CDR2 SNEGSKA (reference sequence). The V and J ends lost 1 base and 8 bases respectively, with 5 bases between them. In DNA form, the CDR3 reads TGCAGTGCTAGAGTGGGAGAAGCTTTCTTT. Translated: CSARVGEAFF.

The CDR3 DNA reads TGTGCCAGCAGTTTAAAAACAGGGGGGGACACTGAAGCTTTCTTT. It codes for CASSLKTGGDTEAFF. The chain joins TRBV6-5 to TRBJ1-1, with 8 positions matching TRBD1. J was trimmed by 3 bases and V by 4 bases; bases with no gene match: 7. Per germline, CDR1 MNHEY and CDR2 SVGAGI. The CDR3 is 15 residues long.

The rearrangement uses TRBV28 and TRBJ1-4; D possibly corresponds to TRBD1 (5 bases). CDR1 MDHEN and CDR2 SYDVKM come from the germline V gene. This CDR3 is built from 13 residues. The germline V and J ends were trimmed by 2 bases and 7 bases, with 8 bases remaining between them. CDR3 bases: TGTGCCAGCAGTTTACGCAGGGTTGAAAAACTGTTTTTT. It codes for CASSLRRVEKLFF.

Notes on this clone: At one end, the junction sequence differs from germline, possibly due to a read error. The chain combines TRBV15 with TRBJ2-2; unclear D gene. Germline CDR1 is LNHNV and CDR2 is YYDKDF (reference sequence). The length of the CDR3 is 13 residues. DNA for the CDR3: TGTGCCACCAGCAGATCGGACCCCGGAGAGCTGTTTTTT. Translating gives CATSRSDPGELFF. Drawing the rest from reference TRBV15 and TRBJ2-2, the complete variable domain is DAMVIQNPRYQVTQFGKPVTLSCSQTLNHNVMYWYQQKSSQAPKLLFHYYDKDFNNEADTPDNFQSRRPNTSFCFLDIRSPGLGDTAMYLCATSRSDPGELFFGEGSRLTVL.